This T cell receptor beta chain was sequenced for a study of T-cell memory formation after mild COVID-19. Study-level results: Balance between CD4 and CD8 was seen in clones contracting day 15 to 85, and a CD4+ lean was seen in later expanders.

Points on this clonotype: Its antigen is not identified.

TCRdb ran MiXCR on the 5' RACE reads and lists one entry per CDR3 protein. The sample consists of 200,000 to 300,000 distinct CDR3 sequences, about 16% of them appearing once. V was pared by 2 bases and J by 7 bases, with 9 bases between. The CDR3 length is 13 residues. The V call is TRBV12-3 or TRBV12-4, the J call TRBJ1-5, with D uncertain. This TCR was recovered from an adult woman who had mild COVID-19 (a few samples of this study predate the infection). Cell type and time point are not known. Sequenced material: PBMCs or a T cell subset sorted from them (not recorded which). CDR3 DNA: TGTGCCAGCAGTTTATGGGGAAGCCAGCCCCAGCATTTT. It encodes CASSLWGSQPQHF.